These 21 T cell receptor beta chains originate from one sample sequenced in a study of T cells after yellow fever vaccination. TCRdb analysed the 5' RACE reads with MiXCR anew, one entry per CDR3 protein. This sample has around 550,000 distinct CDR3 sequences, with less than 20% found just once. Sequenced material: PBMCs, taken 15 days after the yellow fever booster vaccination. The receptors were gathered from a man aged 25-40 years who received the YFV17D yellow fever vaccine.

This clonotype was detected many times. The chain has TRBV28 and TRBJ2-7; D assignment may be TRBD1 or TRBD2 (5 bases each). Trimming cost V 8 bases and J 0 bases, with 5 bases left between them. The CDR3 spans 11 residues. CDR1 and CDR2 (germline): MDHEN, SYDVKM. CDR3: CASGTSYEQYF. The CDR3 nucleotides read TGTGCCAGCGGGACCTCCTACGAGCAGTACTTC.

This clonotype was counted a few times. This rearrangement joins TRBV28 to TRBJ2-7, with 12 bases lining up with TRBD2. CDR1 and CDR2 from the germline V gene are MDHEN and SYDVKM. V trimming: 5 bases; J trimming: 4 bases; junction bases outside the gene matches: 3. There are 14 residues in the CDR3. CDR3 residues: CASSRLAGVYEQYF. The CDR3 DNA reads TGTGCCAGCAGTCGACTAGCGGGAGTTTACGAGCAGTACTTC.

This clonotype was seen a few times. CDR3: CASSWAGGLSEAFF. CDR3 sequence (DNA): TGTGCCAGCAGCTGGGCCGGGGGGTTGAGTGAAGCTTTCTTT. V usage is TRBV5-6 and J usage is TRBJ1-1; D is perhaps TRBD1 (5 bases). The germline gives CDR1 SGHDT, CDR2 YYEEEE. The CDR3 spans 14 residues. V was shortened by 3 bases and J by 7 bases, with 16 bases between the two germline ends. Full variable domain (remainder filled in from reference TRBV5-6 and TRBJ1-1): DAGVTQSPTHLIKTRGQQVTLRCSPKSGHDTVSWYQQALGQGPQFIFQYYEEEERQRGNFPDRFSGHQFPNYSSELNVNALLLGDSALYLCASSWAGGLSEAFFGQGTRLTVV.

This clonotype turned up a few times. The rearrangement uses TRBV29-1 and TRBJ2-1; D call uncertain. The CDR3 extends over 12 amino acids. The V gene lost 0 bases and the J gene lost 6 bases, with 6 bases spanning the gap. CDR1 and CDR2 (germline): SQVTM, ANQGSEA. The CDR3 DNA sequence: TGCAGCGTTGAAGAAAGGGTCAATGAGCAGTTCTTC. Translated, it gives CSVEERVNEQFF.

This clonotype was recorded many times. The rearrangement links TRBV7-3 to TRBJ2-1; D uncertain. This CDR3 is 16 amino acids long. V was clipped by 1 base and J by 0 bases, with 10 bases between them. Looked up from germline, CDR1 is SGHTA and CDR2 is FQGTGA. The CDR3 loop reads CASSLIGVGSYNEQFF. The CDR3 bases are TGTGCCAGCAGCTTAATAGGAGTCGGCTCCTACAATGAGCAGTTCTTC.

This clonotype has a handful of counts. The chain joins TRBV4-3 to TRBJ1-2; no firm D call. Germline V gene lookup returns CDR1 LGHNA and CDR2 YSLEER. The V end lost 0 bases, the J end lost 1 base, and 9 bases lay between the germline ends. The CDR3 consists of 15 residues. The CDR3 region has the DNA TGCGCCAGCAGCCAAGAGGGTGCTTATAACTATGGCTACACCTTC. Protein sequence: CASSQEGAYNYGYTF.

This chain joins TRBV30 and TRBJ2-1; D is perhaps TRBD2 (5 bases). The CDR3 loop spans 15 amino acids. Germline V gene data show CDR1 as GTSNPN and CDR2 as SVGIG (reference sequence). V was pared by 3 bases and J by 0 bases, with 12 bases between. The CDR3 reads CAWRVQRLSYNEQFF. The DNA of the CDR3 is TGTGCCTGGAGGGTGCAGCGGCTCTCCTACAATGAGCAGTTCTTC.

The chain recombines TRBV20-1 with TRBJ2-7, with unresolved D. V lost 6 bases, J lost 0 bases, and 12 bases lay in between. This CDR3 has 13 residues. Germline values: CDR1 DFQATT, CDR2 SNEGSKA (reference sequence). The CDR3: CSALLRSSYEQYF. In DNA form, the CDR3 reads TGCAGTGCATTACTGAGGAGCTCCTACGAGCAGTACTTC.

The chain uses TRBV21-1 and TRBJ2-1; whether TRBD1, the table's D call, matches the DNA was not checked. TRBV21-1 is a listed pseudogene. The CDR3 is 16 amino acids. CDR3 DNA: TGTGCCAGCAGTCCCGGGACAGGGGGCCCCTACAATGAGCAGTTCTTC. Translating it yields CASSPGTGGPYNEQFF.

The chain carries TRBV19 and TRBJ2-3; D is undetermined. The CDR3 loop spans 15 amino acids. Germline lookup yields CDR1 LNHDA and CDR2 SQIVND (reference sequence). Trimming pared 3 bases from V and 1 base from J, leaving 11 bases between. CDR3 in amino acids: CASSIQGMRTDTQYF. In nucleotides, the CDR3 is TGTGCCAGTAGTATCCAAGGGATGCGCACAGATACGCAGTATTTT.

This chain links TRBV30 with TRBJ1-2, with D perhaps matching TRBD1 (6 bases). Germline V gene data show CDR1 as GTSNPN and CDR2 as SVGIG (reference sequence). Trimming stripped 4 bases from V and 8 bases from J, with 20 bases between. This CDR3 contains 14 residues. The CDR3 protein is CAWIKGGGWRGYTF. CDR3 bases: TGTGCCTGGATTAAAGGGGGAGGGTGGAGAGGCTACACCTTC.

The CDR3 loop reads CASRPGTGGTGELFF. The CDR3 nucleotides are TGTGCCAGCAGGCCAGGGACAGGGGGCACCGGGGAGCTGTTTTTT. The chain combines TRBV25-1 with TRBJ2-2, with 11 bases identical to TRBD1. This CDR3 comprises 15 residues. The V gene's germline CDR1 is MGHDK and CDR2 SYGVNS. V gave up 6 bases and J gave up 4 bases; unmatched junction bases: 4. Supplemented by reference TRBV25-1 and TRBJ2-2, the full variable domain reads EADIYQTPRYLVIGTGKKITLECSQTMGHDKMYWYQQDPGMELHLIHYSYGVNSTEKGDLSSESTVSRIRTEHFPLTLESARPSHTSQYLCASRPGTGGTGELFFGEGSRLTVL.

This clonotype came up a few times. This chain uses TRBV5-1 with TRBJ2-3; a possible D gene is TRBD2 (7 bases). Germline assignment: CDR1 SGHRS and CDR2 YFSETQ. The CDR3 is 18 amino acids. V lost 7 bases and J 2 bases, leaving 26 bases between the germline ends. The CDR3 loop is CASGGAAGFTLYTDTQYF. The CDR3 coding sequence is TGCGCCAGCGGGGGGGCCGCCGGCTTCACCCTTTACACAGATACGCAGTATTTT. The complete variable domain, with remaining parts taken from reference TRBV5-1 and TRBJ2-3, reads KAGVTQTPRYLIKTRGQQVTLSCSPISGHRSVSWYQQTPGQGLQFLFEYFSETQRNKGNFPGRFSGRQFSNSRSEMNVSTLELGDSALYLCASGGAAGFTLYTDTQYFGPGTRLTVL.

The chain is built from TRBV7-3 and TRBJ2-2, with D possibly being TRBD2 (5 bases). This CDR3 contains 15 residues. The V gene's germline CDR1 is SGHTA and CDR2 FQGTGA. The V gene lost 5 bases and the J gene lost 6 bases, with 16 bases spanning the gap. CDR3 in amino acids: CASSPEGGRAGELFF. The CDR3, as DNA: TGTGCCAGCAGCCCAGAGGGTGGCCGGGCCGGGGAGCTGTTTTTT.

The rearrangement joins TRBV7-6 to TRBJ2-3; TRBD1 matches 8 bases. The CDR3 contains 16 residues. The J segment lost 3 bases and the V segment lost 0 bases, leaving 5 bases of the junction unmatched. Germline V CDR1 and CDR2: SGHVS, FNYEAQ. CDR3 coding DNA: TGTGCCAGCAGCTTAGCGAGGACAGGGAATACAGATACGCAGTATTTT. As protein: CASSLARTGNTDTQYF.

The chain carries TRBV25-1 and TRBJ2-7, with D hard to call. V was trimmed by 6 bases and J by 0 bases, leaving 12 bases between them. Germline-derived CDR1 and CDR2 are MGHDK and SYGVNS. The CDR3 spans 14 residues. CDR3 region: CASRSVQSSYEQYF. Written as DNA, the CDR3 is TGTGCCAGCAGAAGCGTACAGAGCTCCTACGAGCAGTACTTC.

This rearrangement joins TRBV24-1 to TRBJ2-5; D possibly corresponds to TRBD1 (6 bases). The CDR3 is made up of 16 amino acids. Trimming took 4 bases from V and 2 from J, leaving 16 bases between them. Germline CDR1 reads KGHDR; CDR2 reads SFDVKD. CDR3 loop: CATSDPGQNKQETQYF. In nucleotides, the CDR3 is TGTGCCACCAGTGACCCAGGACAGAATAAGCAAGAGACCCAGTACTTC.

This clonotype has just a few counts. The chain recombines TRBV20-1 with TRBJ2-5, with 10 bases identical to TRBD2. V lost 5 bases and J lost 4; bases outside the gene matches: 7. Germline loops: CDR1 DFQATT, CDR2 SNEGSKA (reference sequence). CDR3 length: 14 residues. The CDR3 protein is CSASSSGRVETQYF. The CDR3 coding sequence is TGCAGTGCTTCCTCTAGCGGGAGAGTAGAGACCCAGTACTTC.

The rearrangement uses TRBV20-1 and TRBJ2-7; the match to TRBD2 covers 10 bases. The germline V gene has CDR1 DFQATT and CDR2 SNEGSKA (reference sequence). Trimming removed 6 bases from V and 3 bases from J; junction bases left unmatched: 17. CDR3 length: 17 residues. CDR3 amino acids: CSAKPASGSPTFYEQYF. The DNA of the CDR3 is TGCAGTGCGAAGCCGGCTAGCGGGAGTCCTACCTTCTACGAGCAGTACTTC.

This clonotype was seen ten or more times. The V gene is TRBV10-3, the J gene TRBJ2-7, with D possibly being TRBD1 or TRBD2 (6 bases each). V was pared by 6 bases and J by 1 base, with 19 bases between. This CDR3 is 16 amino acids long. CDR1 and CDR2 (germline): ENHRY, SYGVKD. CDR3 in DNA: TGTGCCATCAGGGGGGCTGTGGGTAGCGGATCCTACGAGCAGTACTTC. It encodes CAIRGAVGSGSYEQYF.

This clonotype was detected only a few times. The genes are TRBV11-2 and TRBJ2-3, with TRBD2 matching 16 bases. The length of the CDR3 is 15 residues. Germline V lookup: CDR1 SGHAT, CDR2 FQNNGV. V shed 5 bases and J 8 bases; nucleotides not matched to a gene: 4. CDR3 nucleotide sequence: TGTGCCAGCAGCCCCGGGACTAGCGGGAGGGCTACGCAGTATTTT. Amino acids: CASSPGTSGRATQYF.